A selection of T cell receptor beta chains follows, all from one sample in a study of T cell responses to AZD1222 COVID-19 vaccine. Libraries were prepared by immunoSEQ multiplex PCR; TCRdb keeps only in-frame clonotypes and omits some of them. The sample yields about 99,000 clones, 91% seen once. The sample was peripheral blood, taken on day 0 of AZD1222 vaccination. The receptor set was obtained from an adult in good health. The CDR3 runs from the conserved cysteine through the conserved F or W. Each record gives: CDR3 DNA, CDR3 protein, clone size, V gene, J gene, D gene. A D gene is named only where the DNA matches it firmly. Clone size appears in some rows only: once, few, many, or a class for an expanded clone.

cdr3_nt: TGTGCCAGCAGTTTGTCGGCAGGGGCTAATGAAAAACTGTTTTTT
cdr3_aa: CASSLSAGANEKLFF
clone_size: NA
v_call: TRBV27
j_call: TRBJ1-4
d_call: NA

cdr3_nt: TGTGCCAGCAGCATCGGACGCCCACAAAACTATGGCTACACCTTC
cdr3_aa: CASSIGRPQNYGYTF
clone_size: NA
v_call: TRBV7-2
j_call: TRBJ1-2
d_call: NA

cdr3_nt: TGTGCCAGCAGTGAGTCCGGATTGAAGGAGCAGTTCTTC
cdr3_aa: CASSESGLKEQFF
clone_size: NA
v_call: TRBV25-1
j_call: TRBJ2-1
d_call: NA

cdr3_nt: TGCGCCAGCAGCTTGCAGGGAAGCTCCTACAATGAGCAGTTCTTC
cdr3_aa: CASSLQGSSYNEQFF
clone_size: NA
v_call: TRBV5-1
j_call: TRBJ2-1
d_call: NA

cdr3_nt: TGTGCCAGCAGGGCCAGTAGGGGAACTAATGAAAAACTGTTTTTT
cdr3_aa: CASRASRGTNEKLFF
clone_size: once
v_call: TRBV2
j_call: TRBJ1-4
d_call: NA

cdr3_nt: TGTGCCAGTAGTACCCCCCTCCGGGACAGGAAAAACATTCAGTACTTC
cdr3_aa: CASSTPLRDRKNIQYF
clone_size: NA
v_call: TRBV19
j_call: TRBJ2-4
d_call: TRBD1

cdr3_nt: TGTGCCAGCAGCTTGGGACAGAGGTACGAGCAGTACTTC
cdr3_aa: CASSLGQRYEQYF
clone_size: NA
v_call: TRBV12-3/TRBV12-4
j_call: TRBJ2-7
d_call: TRBD1

cdr3_nt: TGTGCCTGGAGAAACCCGGCAGGAAACACCATATATTTT
cdr3_aa: CAWRNPAGNTIYF
clone_size: NA
v_call: TRBV30
j_call: TRBJ1-3
d_call: NA

cdr3_nt: TGTGCCAGCAGAACCGGATTTCGGGAACCTACAGATACGCAGTATTTT
cdr3_aa: CASRTGFREPTDTQYF
clone_size: NA
v_call: TRBV7-2
j_call: TRBJ2-3
d_call: NA

cdr3_nt: TGTGCCAGCAGCCAAGACCCCTCCCGCGAGCAGTACTTC
cdr3_aa: CASSQDPSREQYF
clone_size: NA
v_call: TRBV3-1/TRBV3-2
j_call: TRBJ2-7
d_call: NA

cdr3_nt: TGTGCCAGCAAAATAGCGGGAGAAGAGACCCAGTACTTC
cdr3_aa: CASKIAGEETQYF
clone_size: NA
v_call: TRBV3-1/TRBV3-2
j_call: TRBJ2-5
d_call: TRBD2

cdr3_nt: TGTGCCAGCAGCCCACGACTAGCGGGAGGATCGCTATTCTTAAGTGAGCAGTACTTC
cdr3_aa: CASSPRLAGGSLFLSEQYF
clone_size: NA
v_call: TRBV7-6
j_call: TRBJ2-7
d_call: TRBD2

cdr3_nt: TGTGCCAGCAGCCAAGAAAGGGAGCAGTACTTC
cdr3_aa: CASSQEREQYF
clone_size: NA
v_call: TRBV3-1/TRBV3-2
j_call: TRBJ2-7
d_call: NA

cdr3_nt: TGTGCCATCACGACCTATGCAGGCCAGCCCCAGCATTTT
cdr3_aa: CAITTYAGQPQHF
clone_size: NA
v_call: TRBV2
j_call: TRBJ1-5
d_call: NA

cdr3_nt: TGTGCCAGCAGCGAAAAAGGGGGCAATCAGCCCCAGCATTTT
cdr3_aa: CASSEKGGNQPQHF
clone_size: NA
v_call: TRBV9
j_call: TRBJ1-5
d_call: NA

cdr3_nt: TGTGCCAGCAGCTTGGGACACTTCGCCACTGAAGCTTTCTTT
cdr3_aa: CASSLGHFATEAFF
clone_size: NA
v_call: TRBV11-2
j_call: TRBJ1-1
d_call: NA

cdr3_nt: TGTGCCAGCAGTTTGACAGGGGATGAGCAGTTCTTC
cdr3_aa: CASSLTGDEQFF
clone_size: NA
v_call: TRBV7-9
j_call: TRBJ2-1
d_call: TRBD1

cdr3_nt: TGCGCCAGCAGCCCGACTAGCGGGAGTGACACCGGGGAGCTGTTTTTT
cdr3_aa: CASSPTSGSDTGELFF
clone_size: NA
v_call: TRBV4-3
j_call: TRBJ2-2
d_call: TRBD2

cdr3_nt: TGTGCCAGTAGTATAGGTGGCGGGACCGGGTCCTACGAGCAGTACTTC
cdr3_aa: CASSIGGGTGSYEQYF
clone_size: NA
v_call: TRBV19
j_call: TRBJ2-7
d_call: NA

cdr3_nt: TGTGCCAGCAGAGCGGTGAGGAGCTCCTACGAGCAGTACTTC
cdr3_aa: CASRAVRSSYEQYF
clone_size: few
v_call: TRBV27
j_call: TRBJ2-7
d_call: NA

cdr3_nt: TGTGCCAGCAGGCGACAGCCGAGCCAGCCCCAGCATTTT
cdr3_aa: CASRRQPSQPQHF
clone_size: NA
v_call: TRBV27
j_call: TRBJ1-5
d_call: NA

cdr3_nt: TGTGCCAGCAGCTCAAACAGGGAGCAGTACTTC
cdr3_aa: CASSSNREQYF
clone_size: NA
v_call: TRBV7-9
j_call: TRBJ2-7
d_call: NA